The subject of this entry is one T cell receptor (beta chain). Authors' analysis steps: Estimation of nucleated cell counts relied on the amplification of reference gene primers. Sequencing was performed with immunoSEQ multiplex PCR; in TCRdb, only in-frame clones are kept and a portion is missing. D and trimming were read from the DNA, whereas the V and J calls and clone size are those reported in that table. The table shows around 150,000 clones, with around 91% occurring only once. These data are taken from a study of blood T cell repertoires in COVID-19. On the study more broadly: The origin of the acute and convalescent COVID-19 samples was the United States, Italy and Spain. In each case, the material was cDNA or gDNA derived from T cells, B-cell-depleted T cells, or PBMCs.

The CDR3 covers 14 residues. Germline assignment: CDR1 KGHDR and CDR2 SFDVKD. V was clipped by 7 bases and J by 3 bases, with 14 bases between them. The source of this sequence is a woman aged 55-70 years with active COVID-19. This chain connects TRBV24-1 to TRBJ1-1; D uncertain. Sequenced sample: peripheral blood. This chain's CDR3 is CATSPGGLDTEAFF. The CDR3 nucleotides are TGTGCCACCAGCCCAGGAGGGCTTGACACTGAAGCTTTCTTT.